The entry below gives a single T cell receptor (beta chain) sequence along with its context. This sample is drawn from a study of T cell responses to AZD1222 COVID-19 vaccine. Profiled with immunoSEQ multiplex PCR; TCRdb holds only in-frame clones, not every one. The table shows roughly 70,000 clones, with 88% occurring only once. CDR1 and CDR2 (germline): SGHAT, FQNNGV. This CDR3 is 16 amino acids long. Trimming removed 1 base at V and 8 bases at J, with 17 bases between. This specimen consisted of peripheral blood, obtained 28 days after the second dose of the MenACWY control vaccine. This sequence originates from an adult who received the MenACWY meningococcal vaccine as a control. The chain uses TRBV11-2 and TRBJ1-4, with TRBD1 as a possible D gene (5 bases). The CDR3 here is CASSLVVGQGMEKLFF. The CDR3 nucleotides read TGTGCCAGCAGCTTAGTTGTCGGTCAGGGTATGGAAAAACTGTTTTTT.